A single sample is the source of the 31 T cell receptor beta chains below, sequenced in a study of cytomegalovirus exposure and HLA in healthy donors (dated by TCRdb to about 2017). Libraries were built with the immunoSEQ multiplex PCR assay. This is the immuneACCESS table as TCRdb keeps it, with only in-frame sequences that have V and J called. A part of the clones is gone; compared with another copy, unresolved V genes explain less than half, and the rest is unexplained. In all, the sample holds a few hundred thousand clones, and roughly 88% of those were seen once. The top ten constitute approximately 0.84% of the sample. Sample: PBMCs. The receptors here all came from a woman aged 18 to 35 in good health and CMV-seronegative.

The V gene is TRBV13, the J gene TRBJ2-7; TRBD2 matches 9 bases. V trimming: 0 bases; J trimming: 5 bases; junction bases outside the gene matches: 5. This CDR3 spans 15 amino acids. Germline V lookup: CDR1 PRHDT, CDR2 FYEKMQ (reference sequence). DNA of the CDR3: TGTGCCAGCAGCTTAGGAGCGGGAGGATTAAACGAGCAGTACTTC. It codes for CASSLGAGGLNEQYF.

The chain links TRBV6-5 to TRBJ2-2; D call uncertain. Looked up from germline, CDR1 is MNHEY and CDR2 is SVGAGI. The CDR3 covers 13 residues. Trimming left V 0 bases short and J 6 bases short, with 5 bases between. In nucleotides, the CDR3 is TGTGCCAGCAGTTACTCTATCCCCGGGGAGCTGTTTTTT. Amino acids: CASSYSIPGELFF.

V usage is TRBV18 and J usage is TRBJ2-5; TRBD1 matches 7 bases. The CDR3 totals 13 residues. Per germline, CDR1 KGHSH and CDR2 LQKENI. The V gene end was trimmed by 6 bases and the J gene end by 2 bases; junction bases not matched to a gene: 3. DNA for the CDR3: TGTGCCAGCTCCAGGGACAGACAAGAGACCCAGTACTTC. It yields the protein CASSRDRQETQYF.

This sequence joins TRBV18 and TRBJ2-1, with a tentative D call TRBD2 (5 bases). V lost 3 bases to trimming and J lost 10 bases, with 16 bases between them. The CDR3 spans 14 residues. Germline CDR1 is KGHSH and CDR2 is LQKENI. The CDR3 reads CASSPLEEASEQFF. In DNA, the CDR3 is TGTGCCAGCTCACCCCTAGAGGAGGCCAGCGAGCAGTTCTTC.

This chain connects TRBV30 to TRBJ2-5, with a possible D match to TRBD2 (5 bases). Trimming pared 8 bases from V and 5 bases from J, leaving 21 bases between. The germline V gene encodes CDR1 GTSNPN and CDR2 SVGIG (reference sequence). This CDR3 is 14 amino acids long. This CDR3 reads CAASGLGVRETQYF. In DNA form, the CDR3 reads TGTGCCGCGTCGGGATTGGGAGTACGGGAGACCCAGTACTTC.

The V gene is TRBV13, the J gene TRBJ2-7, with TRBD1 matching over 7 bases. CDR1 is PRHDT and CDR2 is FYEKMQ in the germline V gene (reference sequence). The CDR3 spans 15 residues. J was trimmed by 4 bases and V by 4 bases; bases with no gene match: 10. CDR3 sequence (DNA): TGTGCCAGCAGCTCCTGGGGCCAGACAGGGTACGAGCAGTACTTC. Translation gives CASSSWGQTGYEQYF.

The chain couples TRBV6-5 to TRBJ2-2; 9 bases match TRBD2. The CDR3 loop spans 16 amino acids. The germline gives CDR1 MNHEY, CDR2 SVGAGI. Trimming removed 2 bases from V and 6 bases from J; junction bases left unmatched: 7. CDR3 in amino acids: CASSYSLAGRAGELFF. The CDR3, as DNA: TGTGCCAGCAGTTACAGTCTAGCGGGACGTGCCGGGGAGCTGTTTTTT.

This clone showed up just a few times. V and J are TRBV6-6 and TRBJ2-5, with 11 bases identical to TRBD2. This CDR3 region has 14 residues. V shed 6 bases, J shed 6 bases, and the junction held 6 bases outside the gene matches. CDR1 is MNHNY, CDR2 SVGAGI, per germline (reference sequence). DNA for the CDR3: TGTGCCAGCAGAACTAGCGGGAGAACCCAGACCCAGTACTTC. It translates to CASRTSGRTQTQYF.

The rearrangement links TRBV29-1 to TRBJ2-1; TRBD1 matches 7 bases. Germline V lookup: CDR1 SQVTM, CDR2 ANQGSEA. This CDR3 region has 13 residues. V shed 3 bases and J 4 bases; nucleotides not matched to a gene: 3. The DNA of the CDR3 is TGCAGCGTTGATGTGACAGGGTACAATGAGCAGTTCTTC. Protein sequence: CSVDVTGYNEQFF.

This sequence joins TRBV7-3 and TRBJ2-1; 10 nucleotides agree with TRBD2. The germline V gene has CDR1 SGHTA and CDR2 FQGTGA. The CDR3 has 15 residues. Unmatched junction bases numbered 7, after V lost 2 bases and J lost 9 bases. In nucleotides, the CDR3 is TGTGCCAGCAGCTTAGGCTCAGCGGGAGGGGGTGAGCAGTTCTTC. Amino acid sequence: CASSLGSAGGGEQFF. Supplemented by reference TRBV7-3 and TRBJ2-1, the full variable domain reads GAGVSQTPSNKVTEKGKYVELRCDPISGHTALYWYRQSLGQGPEFLIYFQGTGAADDSGLPNDRFFAVRPEGSVSTLKIQRTERGDSAVYLCASSLGSAGGGEQFFGPGTRLTVL.

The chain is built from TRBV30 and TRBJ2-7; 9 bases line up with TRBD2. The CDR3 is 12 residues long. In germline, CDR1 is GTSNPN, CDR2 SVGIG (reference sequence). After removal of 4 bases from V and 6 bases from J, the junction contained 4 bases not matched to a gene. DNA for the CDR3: TGTGCCTGGATGGGACTAGCCGGCGAGCAGTACTTC. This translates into CAWMGLAGEQYF.

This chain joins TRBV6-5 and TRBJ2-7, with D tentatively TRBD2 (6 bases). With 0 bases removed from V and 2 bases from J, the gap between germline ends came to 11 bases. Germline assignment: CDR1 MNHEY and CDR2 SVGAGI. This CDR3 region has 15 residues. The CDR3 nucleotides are TGTGCCAGCAGTTACTCGGCAGGAGGGGCCTACGAGCAGTACTTC. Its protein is CASSYSAGGAYEQYF.

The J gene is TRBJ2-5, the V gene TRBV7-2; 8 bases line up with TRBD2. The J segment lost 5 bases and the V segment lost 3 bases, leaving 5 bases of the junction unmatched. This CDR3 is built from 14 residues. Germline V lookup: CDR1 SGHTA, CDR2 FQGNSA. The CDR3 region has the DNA TGTGCCAGCAGCTTTTTAGCGGGACGTGAGACCCAGTACTTC. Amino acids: CASSFLAGRETQYF.

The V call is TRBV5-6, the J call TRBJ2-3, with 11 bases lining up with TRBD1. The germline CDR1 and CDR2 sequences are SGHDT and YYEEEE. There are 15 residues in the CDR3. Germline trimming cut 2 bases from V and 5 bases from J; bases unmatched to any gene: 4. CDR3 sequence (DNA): TGTGCCAGCAGCTTCGGACAGGGGGCAGGAGATACGCAGTATTTT. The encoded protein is CASSFGQGAGDTQYF.

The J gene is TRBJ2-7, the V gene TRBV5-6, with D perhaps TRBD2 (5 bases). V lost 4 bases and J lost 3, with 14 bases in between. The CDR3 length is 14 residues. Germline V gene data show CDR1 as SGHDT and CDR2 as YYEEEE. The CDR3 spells CASSLFRGGYEQYF. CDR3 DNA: TGTGCCAGCAGCCTATTCCGAGGAGGCTACGAGCAGTACTTC.

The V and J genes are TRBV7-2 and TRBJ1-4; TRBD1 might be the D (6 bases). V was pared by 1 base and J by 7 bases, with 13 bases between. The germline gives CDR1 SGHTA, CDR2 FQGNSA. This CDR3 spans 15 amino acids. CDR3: CASSLVTGSGEKLFF. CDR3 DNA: TGTGCCAGCAGCTTAGTCACAGGGTCGGGTGAAAAACTGTTTTTT.

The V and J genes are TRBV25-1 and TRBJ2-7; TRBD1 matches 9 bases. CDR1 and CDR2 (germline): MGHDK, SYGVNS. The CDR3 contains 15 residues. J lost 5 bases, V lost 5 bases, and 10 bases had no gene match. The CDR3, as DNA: TGTGCCAGCAGTATATCCGGGACAGGGTATAACGAGCAGTACTTC. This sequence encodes CASSISGTGYNEQYF.

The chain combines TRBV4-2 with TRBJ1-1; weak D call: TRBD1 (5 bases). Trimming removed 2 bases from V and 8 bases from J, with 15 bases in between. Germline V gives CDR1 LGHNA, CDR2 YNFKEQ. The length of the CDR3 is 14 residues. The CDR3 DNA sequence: TGTGCCAGCAGCCAACCGGACACTCGGGGGGAAGCTTTCTTT. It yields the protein CASSQPDTRGEAFF.

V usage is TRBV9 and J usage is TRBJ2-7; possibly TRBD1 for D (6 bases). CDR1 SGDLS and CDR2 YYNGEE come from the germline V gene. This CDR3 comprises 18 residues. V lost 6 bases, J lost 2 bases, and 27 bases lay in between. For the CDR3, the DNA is TGTGCCAGCACCTCAAAGATGTACCGCGGACAGACTACCTACGAGCAGTACTTC. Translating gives CASTSKMYRGQTTYEQYF.

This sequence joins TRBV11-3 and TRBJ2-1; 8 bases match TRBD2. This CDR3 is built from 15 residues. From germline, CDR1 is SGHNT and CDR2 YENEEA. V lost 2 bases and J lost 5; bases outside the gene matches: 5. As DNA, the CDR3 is TGTGCCAGCAGCTTATCAACTAGCGGCAACAATGAGCAGTTCTTC. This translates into CASSLSTSGNNEQFF.

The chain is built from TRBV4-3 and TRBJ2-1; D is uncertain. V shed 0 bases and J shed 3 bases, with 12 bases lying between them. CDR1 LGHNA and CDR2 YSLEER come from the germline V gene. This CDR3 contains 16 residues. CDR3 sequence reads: CASSQDWALSYNEQFF. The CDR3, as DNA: TGCGCCAGCAGCCAAGATTGGGCCCTTAGCTACAATGAGCAGTTCTTC.

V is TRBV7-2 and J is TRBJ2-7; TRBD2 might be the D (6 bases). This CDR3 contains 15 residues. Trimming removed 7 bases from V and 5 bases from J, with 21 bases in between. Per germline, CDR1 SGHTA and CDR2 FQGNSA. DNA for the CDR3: TGTGCCAGCACCTGGGGTGCGGGGTTCGGCCACGAGCAGTACTTC. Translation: CASTWGAGFGHEQYF.

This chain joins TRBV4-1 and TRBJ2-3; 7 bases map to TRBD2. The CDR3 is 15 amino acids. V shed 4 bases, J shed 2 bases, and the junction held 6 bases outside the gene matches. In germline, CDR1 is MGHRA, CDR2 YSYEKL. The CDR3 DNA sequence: TGCGCCAGCAGCCTCCGGGACTATTACACAGATACGCAGTATTTT. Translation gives CASSLRDYYTDTQYF.

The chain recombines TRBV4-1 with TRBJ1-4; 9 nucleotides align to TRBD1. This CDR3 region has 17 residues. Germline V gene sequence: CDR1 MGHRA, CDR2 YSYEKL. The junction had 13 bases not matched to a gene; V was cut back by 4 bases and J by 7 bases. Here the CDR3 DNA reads TGCGCCAGCAGCCTGGTACCGCCCGCGGGACAGGGTGAAAAACTGTTTTTT. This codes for CASSLVPPAGQGEKLFF.

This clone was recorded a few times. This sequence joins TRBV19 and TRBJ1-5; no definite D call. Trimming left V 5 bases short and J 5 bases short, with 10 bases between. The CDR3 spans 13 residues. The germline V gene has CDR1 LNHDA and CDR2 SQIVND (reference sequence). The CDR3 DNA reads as TGTGCCAGTAGTCCTCAACCAGATCAGCCCCAGCATTTT. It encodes CASSPQPDQPQHF.

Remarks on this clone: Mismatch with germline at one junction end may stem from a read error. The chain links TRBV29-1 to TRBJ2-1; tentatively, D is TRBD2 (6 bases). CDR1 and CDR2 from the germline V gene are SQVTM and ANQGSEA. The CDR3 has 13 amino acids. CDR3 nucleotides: TGCAGCGCAGCGGGCGGACCGACGGATGAGCAGGTCTTC. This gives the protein CSAAGGPTDEQVF.

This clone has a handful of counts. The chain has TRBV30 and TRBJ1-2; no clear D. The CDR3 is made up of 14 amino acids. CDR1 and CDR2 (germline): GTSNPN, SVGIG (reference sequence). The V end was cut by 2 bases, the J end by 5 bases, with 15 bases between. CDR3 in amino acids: CAWSRSSSPYGYTF. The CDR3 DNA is TGTGCCTGGAGTCGGAGCAGCTCCCCATATGGCTACACCTTC.

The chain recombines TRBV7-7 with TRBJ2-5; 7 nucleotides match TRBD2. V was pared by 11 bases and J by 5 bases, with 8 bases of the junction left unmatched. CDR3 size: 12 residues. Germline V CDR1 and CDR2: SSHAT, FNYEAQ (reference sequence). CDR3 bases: TGTGCCGTTCTGATGGGGGGGGAGACCCAGTACTTC. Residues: CAVLMGGETQYF.

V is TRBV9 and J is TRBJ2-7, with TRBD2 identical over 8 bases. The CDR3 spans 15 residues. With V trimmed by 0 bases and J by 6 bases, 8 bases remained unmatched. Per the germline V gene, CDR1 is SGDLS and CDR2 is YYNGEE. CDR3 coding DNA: TGTGCCAGCAGCGTAGATCAAGCGGGAGTTGGCGAGCAGTACTTC. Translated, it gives CASSVDQAGVGEQYF.

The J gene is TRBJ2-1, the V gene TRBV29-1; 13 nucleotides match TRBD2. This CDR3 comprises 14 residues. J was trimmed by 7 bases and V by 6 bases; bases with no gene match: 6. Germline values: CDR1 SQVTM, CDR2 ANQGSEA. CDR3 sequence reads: CSVGLAGRGNEQFF. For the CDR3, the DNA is TGCAGCGTGGGACTAGCGGGAAGGGGAAATGAGCAGTTCTTC.

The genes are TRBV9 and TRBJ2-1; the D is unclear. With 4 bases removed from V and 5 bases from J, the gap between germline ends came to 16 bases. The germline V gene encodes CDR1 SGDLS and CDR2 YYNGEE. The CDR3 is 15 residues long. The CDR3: CASSWVGSSHNEQFF. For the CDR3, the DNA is TGTGCCAGCAGCTGGGTGGGCTCCTCTCACAATGAGCAGTTCTTC.